The sequence of this TCR beta chain was determined in a study of cytomegalovirus exposure and HLA in healthy donors. 13 Jbeta primers and 60 Vbeta primers were used for the PCR. Sequencing was performed with immunoSEQ multiplex PCR; in TCRdb, only in-frame clones are kept and a portion is missing. The sample totals 60,000 to 80,000 clones. V trimming: 1 base; J trimming: 10 bases; junction bases outside the gene matches: 8. Germline values: CDR1 SGHDN, CDR2 FVKESK. This CDR3 spans 14 amino acids. As regards this clone: Its antigen is unknown.

Broader study findings: It was assumed in the presence/absence analyses that sequencing depth was roughly uniform across donors. TCR beta V- and J-gene trimming, according to a later analysis, was linked to a missense DCLRE1C variant. A later examination showed that TCR association rates differed by HLA locus, with DRB1 most and HLA-C fewest. Most sequenced TCRs were rare (though some public TCRs occurred in many donors).

The specimen was PBMCs. The receptor's source is a boy between 5 and 17 years old in good health and CMV-seronegative. The V call is TRBV14, the J call TRBJ1-1; TRBD1 matches at 8 bases. CDR3 sequence reads: CASSQGQGAYRAFF. The CDR3 coding sequence is TGTGCCAGCAGCCAAGGGCAGGGGGCGTACAGAGCTTTCTTT.